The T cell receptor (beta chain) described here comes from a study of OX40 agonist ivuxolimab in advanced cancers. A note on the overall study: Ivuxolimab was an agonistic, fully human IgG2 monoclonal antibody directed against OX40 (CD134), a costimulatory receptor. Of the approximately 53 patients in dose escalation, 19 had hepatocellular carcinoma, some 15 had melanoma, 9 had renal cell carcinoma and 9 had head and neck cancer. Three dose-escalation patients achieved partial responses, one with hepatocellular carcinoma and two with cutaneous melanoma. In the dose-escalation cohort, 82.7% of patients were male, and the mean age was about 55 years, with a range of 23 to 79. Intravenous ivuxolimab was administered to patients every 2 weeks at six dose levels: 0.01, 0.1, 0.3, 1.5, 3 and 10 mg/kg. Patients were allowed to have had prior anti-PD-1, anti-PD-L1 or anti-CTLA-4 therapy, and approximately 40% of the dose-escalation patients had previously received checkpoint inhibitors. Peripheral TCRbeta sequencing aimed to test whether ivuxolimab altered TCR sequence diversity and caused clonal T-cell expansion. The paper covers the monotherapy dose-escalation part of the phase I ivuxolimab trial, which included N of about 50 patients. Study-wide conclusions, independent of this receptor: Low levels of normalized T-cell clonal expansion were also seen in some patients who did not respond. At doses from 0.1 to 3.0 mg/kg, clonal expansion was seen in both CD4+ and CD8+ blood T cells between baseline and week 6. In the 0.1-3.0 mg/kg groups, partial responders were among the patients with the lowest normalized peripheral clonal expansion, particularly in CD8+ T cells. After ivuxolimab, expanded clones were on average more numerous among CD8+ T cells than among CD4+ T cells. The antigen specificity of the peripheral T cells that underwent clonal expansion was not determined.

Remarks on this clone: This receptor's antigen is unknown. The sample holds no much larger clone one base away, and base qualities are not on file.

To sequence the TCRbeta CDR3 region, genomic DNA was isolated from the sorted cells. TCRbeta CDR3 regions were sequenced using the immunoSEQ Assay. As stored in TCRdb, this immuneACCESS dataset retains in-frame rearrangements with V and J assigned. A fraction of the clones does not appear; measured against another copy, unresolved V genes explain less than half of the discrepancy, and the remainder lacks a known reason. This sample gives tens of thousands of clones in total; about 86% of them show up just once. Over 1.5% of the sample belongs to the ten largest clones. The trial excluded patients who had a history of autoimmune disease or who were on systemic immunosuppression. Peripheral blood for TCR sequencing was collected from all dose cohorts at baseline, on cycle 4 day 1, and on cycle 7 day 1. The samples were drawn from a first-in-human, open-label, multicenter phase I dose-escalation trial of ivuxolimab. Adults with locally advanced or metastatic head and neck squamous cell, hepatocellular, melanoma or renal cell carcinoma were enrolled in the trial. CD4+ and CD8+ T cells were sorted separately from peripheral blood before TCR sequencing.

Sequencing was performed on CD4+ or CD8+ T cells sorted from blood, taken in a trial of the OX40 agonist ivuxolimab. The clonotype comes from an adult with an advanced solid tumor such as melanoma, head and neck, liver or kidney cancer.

In nucleotides, the sequence is TGTGCCAGCACAAGACAGGGTGGGAACACCGGGGAGCTGTTTTTT. Its coded protein is CASTRQGGNTGELFF. The sequence is built from TRBV7-8 and TRBJ2-2; 7 central bases correspond to TRBD1. The CDR1 and CDR2 encoded by the germline V gene are SGHVS and FQNEAQ. Including the terminal cysteine and phenylalanine, the CDR3 comprises 15 residues. The kept DNA is CDR3 alone, 45 bases in frame from the first base. V has 7 bases trimmed and J has 1 base trimmed; junction bases matching no gene number 6.